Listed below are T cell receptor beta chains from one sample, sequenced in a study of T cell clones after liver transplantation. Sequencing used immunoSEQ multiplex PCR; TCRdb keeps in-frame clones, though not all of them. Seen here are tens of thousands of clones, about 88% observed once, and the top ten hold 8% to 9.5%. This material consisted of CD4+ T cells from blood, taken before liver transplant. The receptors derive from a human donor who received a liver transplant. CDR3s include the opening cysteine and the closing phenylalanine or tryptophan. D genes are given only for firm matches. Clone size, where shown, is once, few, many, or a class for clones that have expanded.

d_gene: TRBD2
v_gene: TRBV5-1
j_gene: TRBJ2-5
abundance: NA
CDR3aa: CASSSGLAEGQETQYF
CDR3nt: TGCGCCAGCAGCTCCGGACTAGCGGAGGGACAAGAGACCCAGTACTTC

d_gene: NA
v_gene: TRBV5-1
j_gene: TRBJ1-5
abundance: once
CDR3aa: CASSLVTTDRRPYLNQPQHF
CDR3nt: TGCGCCAGCAGCCTAGTAACCACTGACAGGCGACCCTACCTCAATCAGCCCCAGCATTTT

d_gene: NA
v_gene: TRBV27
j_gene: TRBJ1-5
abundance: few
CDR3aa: CASSLSESVNQPQHF
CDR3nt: TGTGCCAGCAGTTTATCTGAGAGTGTCAATCAGCCCCAGCATTTT

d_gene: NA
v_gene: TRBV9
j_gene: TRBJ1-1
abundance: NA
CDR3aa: CASSPIRRGETEAFF
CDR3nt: TGTGCCAGCAGCCCCATCCGGCGGGGGGAGACTGAAGCTTTCTTT

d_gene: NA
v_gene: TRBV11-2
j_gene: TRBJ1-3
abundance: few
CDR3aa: CASSWGPRGNTIYF
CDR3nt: TGTGCCAGCAGCTGGGGGCCCCGTGGAAACACCATATATTTT

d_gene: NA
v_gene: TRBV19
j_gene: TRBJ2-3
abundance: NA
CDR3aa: CASSIGPGGTDTQYF
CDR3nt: TGTGCCAGTAGTATAGGGCCAGGGGGCACAGATACGCAGTATTTT

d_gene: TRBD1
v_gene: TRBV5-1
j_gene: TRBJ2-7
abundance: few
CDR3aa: CASSLGQGGLHEQYF
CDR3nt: TGCGCCAGCAGCCTCGGACAGGGAGGTTTGCACGAGCAGTACTTC

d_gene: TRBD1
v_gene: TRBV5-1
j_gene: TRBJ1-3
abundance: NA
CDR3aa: CASSPIDRGAGNTIYF
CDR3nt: TGCGCCAGCAGCCCGATCGACAGGGGGGCTGGAAACACCATATATTTT

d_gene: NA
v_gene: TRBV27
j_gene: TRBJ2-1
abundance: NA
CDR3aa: CASKGRGGFYNEQFF
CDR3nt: TGTGCCAGCAAAGGAAGGGGGGGCTTTTACAATGAGCAGTTCTTC

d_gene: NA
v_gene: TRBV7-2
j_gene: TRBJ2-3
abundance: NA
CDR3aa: CASSLIGTQYF
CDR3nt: TGTGCCAGCAGCTTAATTGGCACGCAGTATTTT

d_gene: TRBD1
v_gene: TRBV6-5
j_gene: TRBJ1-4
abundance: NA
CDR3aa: CASSYGTVGEKLFF
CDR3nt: TGTGCCAGCAGTTACGGGACAGTCGGGGAAAAACTGTTTTTT

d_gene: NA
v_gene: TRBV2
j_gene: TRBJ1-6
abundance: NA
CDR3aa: CASSWDTGTSPLHF
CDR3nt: TGTGCCAGCAGCTGGGACACGGGCACGTCACCCCTCCACTTT

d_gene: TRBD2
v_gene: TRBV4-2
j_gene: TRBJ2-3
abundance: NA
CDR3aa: CASSQDVAGELDTQYF
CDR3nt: TGTGCCAGCAGCCAAGACGTAGCGGGGGAGTTGGATACGCAGTATTTT

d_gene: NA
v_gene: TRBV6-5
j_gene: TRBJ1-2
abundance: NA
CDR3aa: CASRPRQIANYGYTF
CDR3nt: TGTGCCAGCAGACCTAGACAGATAGCTAACTATGGCTACACCTTC

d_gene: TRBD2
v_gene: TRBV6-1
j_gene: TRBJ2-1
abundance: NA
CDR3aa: CASSGLAGGPNEQFF
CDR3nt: TGTGCCAGCAGCGGACTAGCGGGGGGCCCAAATGAGCAGTTCTTC

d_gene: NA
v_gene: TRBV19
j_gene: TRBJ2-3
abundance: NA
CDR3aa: CASSIPRGATDTQYF
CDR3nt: TGTGCCAGTAGTATACCCCGGGGGGCTACAGATACGCAGTATTTT

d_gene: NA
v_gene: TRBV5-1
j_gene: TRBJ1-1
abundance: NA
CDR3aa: CASSWTANTEAFF
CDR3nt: TGCGCCAGCAGCTGGACAGCGAACACTGAAGCTTTCTTT

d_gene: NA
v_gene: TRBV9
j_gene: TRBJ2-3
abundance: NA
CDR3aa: CASSTPLTRTGTDTQYF
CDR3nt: TGTGCCAGCAGCACACCCCTGACCCGGACTGGCACAGATACGCAGTATTTT

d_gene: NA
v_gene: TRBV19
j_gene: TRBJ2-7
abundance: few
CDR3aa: CASSAIAAQDEQYF
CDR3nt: TGTGCCAGTAGTGCTATAGCGGCCCAGGACGAGCAGTACTTC

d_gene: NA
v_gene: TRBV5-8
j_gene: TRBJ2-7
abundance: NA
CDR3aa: CASSWDTLSYEQYF
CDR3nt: TGTGCCAGCAGCTGGGACACCCTCTCCTACGAGCAGTACTTC

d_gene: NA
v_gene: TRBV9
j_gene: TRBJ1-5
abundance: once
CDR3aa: CASSVGGDAAQPQHF
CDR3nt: TGTGCCAGCAGCGTAGGCGGGGACGCGGCCCAGCCCCAGCATTTT

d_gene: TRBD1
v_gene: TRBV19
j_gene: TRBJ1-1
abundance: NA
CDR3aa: CASSIGTGGDTEAFF
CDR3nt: TGTGCCAGTAGTATAGGAACAGGGGGCGACACTGAAGCTTTCTTT

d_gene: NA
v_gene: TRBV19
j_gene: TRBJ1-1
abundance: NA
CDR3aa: CASTLQGMNTEAFF
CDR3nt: TGTGCCAGTACCCTACAGGGCATGAACACTGAAGCTTTCTTT

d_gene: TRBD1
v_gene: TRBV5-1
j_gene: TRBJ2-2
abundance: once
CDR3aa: CASSEPTGATGELFF
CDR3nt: TGCGCCAGCAGCGAGCCCACAGGGGCTACCGGGGAGCTGTTTTTT

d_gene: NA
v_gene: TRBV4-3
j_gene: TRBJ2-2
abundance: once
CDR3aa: CASSQGGPGGELFF
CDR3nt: TGCGCCAGCAGCCAAGGGGGGCCCGGCGGGGAGCTGTTTTTT

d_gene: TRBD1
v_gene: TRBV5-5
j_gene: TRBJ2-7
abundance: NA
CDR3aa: CASSLPPTGSPYEQYF
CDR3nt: TGTGCCAGCAGCTTGCCACCGACAGGGTCGCCCTACGAGCAGTACTTC